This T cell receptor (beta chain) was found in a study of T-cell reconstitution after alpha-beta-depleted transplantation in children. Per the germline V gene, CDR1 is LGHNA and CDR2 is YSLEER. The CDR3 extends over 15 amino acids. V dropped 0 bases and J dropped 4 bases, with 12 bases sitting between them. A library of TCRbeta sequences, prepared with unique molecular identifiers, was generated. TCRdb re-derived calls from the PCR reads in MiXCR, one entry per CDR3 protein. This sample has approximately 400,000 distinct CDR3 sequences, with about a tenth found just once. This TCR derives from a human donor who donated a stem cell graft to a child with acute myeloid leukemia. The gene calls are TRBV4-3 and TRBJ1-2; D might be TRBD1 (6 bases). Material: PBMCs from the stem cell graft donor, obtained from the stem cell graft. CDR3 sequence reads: CASSQEQTGIYGYTF. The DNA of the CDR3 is TGCGCCAGCAGCCAAGAGCAGACAGGAATCTATGGCTACACCTTC.